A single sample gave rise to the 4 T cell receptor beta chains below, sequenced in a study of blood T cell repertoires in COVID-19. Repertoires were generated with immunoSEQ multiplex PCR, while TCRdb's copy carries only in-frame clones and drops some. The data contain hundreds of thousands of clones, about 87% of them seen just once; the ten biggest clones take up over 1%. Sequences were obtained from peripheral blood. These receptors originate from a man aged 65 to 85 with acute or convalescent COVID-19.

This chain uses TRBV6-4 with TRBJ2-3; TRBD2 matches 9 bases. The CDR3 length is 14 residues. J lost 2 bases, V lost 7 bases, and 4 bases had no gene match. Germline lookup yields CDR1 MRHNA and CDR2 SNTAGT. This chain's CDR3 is CASMRGGYTDTQYF. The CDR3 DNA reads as TGTGCCAGCATGCGGGGGGGATACACAGATACGCAGTATTTT.

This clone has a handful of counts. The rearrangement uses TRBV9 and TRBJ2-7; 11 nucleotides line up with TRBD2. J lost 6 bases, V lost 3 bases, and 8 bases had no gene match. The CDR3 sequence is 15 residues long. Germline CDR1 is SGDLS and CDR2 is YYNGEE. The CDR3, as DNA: TGTGCCAGCAGCGGAGGGACTAGCGGAGCCCTCGAGCAGTACTTC. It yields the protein CASSGGTSGALEQYF.

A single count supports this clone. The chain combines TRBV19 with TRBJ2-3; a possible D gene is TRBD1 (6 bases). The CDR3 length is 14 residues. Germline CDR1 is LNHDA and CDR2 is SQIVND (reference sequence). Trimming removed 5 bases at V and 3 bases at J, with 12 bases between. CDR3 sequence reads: CASSQQGSTDTQYF. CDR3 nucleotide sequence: TGTGCCAGTAGTCAACAGGGTAGTACAGATACGCAGTATTTT.

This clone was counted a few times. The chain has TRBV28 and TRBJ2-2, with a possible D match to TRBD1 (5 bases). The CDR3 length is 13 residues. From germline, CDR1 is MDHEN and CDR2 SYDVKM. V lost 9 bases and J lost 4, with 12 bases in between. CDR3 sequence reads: CASGRVATGELFF. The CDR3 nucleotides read TGTGCCAGTGGCAGGGTGGCCACCGGGGAGCTGTTTTTT.